This is a list of T cell receptor beta chains from one sample in a study of blood T cells in healthy people across ages. Each CDR3 protein gets one entry after TCRdb re-called the 5' RACE reads with MiXCR. Here the sample spans about a million distinct CDR3 sequences, roughly 50% being singletons. The specimen sequenced was blood. All receptors come from a woman aged 55-75 years in good health. The CDR3 runs from the conserved cysteine through the conserved F or W. The D gene is left open where the match is weak. For some rows the clone size is stated as once, few or many, or as a class when expanded; others skip it.

CATSRAGGQETQYF | TGTGCCACCAGCAGGGCGGGCGGACAAGAGACCCAGTACTTC | . | TRBJ2-5 | TRBV15 | .
CASREGAVGGYTF | TGTGCCAGCAGAGAAGGGGCCGTTGGCGGCTACACCTTC | . | TRBJ1-2 | TRBV6-1 | few
CASAAGPSGNTIYF | TGCGCCAGCGCCGCTGGCCCCTCTGGAAACACCATATATTTT | . | TRBJ1-3 | TRBV5-1 | .
CASSQRAGGGETQYF | TGCGCCAGCAGCCAGAGAGCGGGAGGAGGAGAGACCCAGTACTTC | TRBD2 | TRBJ2-5 | TRBV4-1 | many
CASSLTATSNTGELFF | TGTGCCAGCAGCCTCACCGCAACCTCGAACACCGGGGAGCTGTTTTTT | . | TRBJ2-2 | TRBV7-2 | .
CASSPPTQAYEQYF | TGTGCCAGCTCACCACCGACTCAGGCATACGAGCAGTACTTC | . | TRBJ2-7 | TRBV18 | .
CSVGDRVYNEQFF | TGCAGCGTTGGGGACAGGGTATACAATGAGCAGTTCTTC | TRBD1 | TRBJ2-1 | TRBV29-1 | few
CSASPFRGAETQYF | TGCAGTGCTAGCCCCTTCCGGGGGGCGGAGACCCAGTACTTC | . | TRBJ2-5 | TRBV20-1 | .
CASSEVSGGHQPQHF | TGTGCCAGCAGTGAAGTTTCTGGGGGGCATCAGCCCCAGCATTTT | . | TRBJ1-5 | TRBV2 | few
CASSLERTGVYNEQFF | TGCGCCAGCAGCTTGGAGCGGACAGGGGTTTACAATGAGCAGTTCTTC | TRBD1 | TRBJ2-1 | TRBV5-1 | .
CASGLVGGTDTQYF | TGTGCCAGCGGCTTGGTAGGGGGTACAGATACGCAGTATTTT | . | TRBJ2-3 | TRBV5-5 | .
CSVEGSRYEQYF | TGCAGCGTTGAAGGGAGTCGCTACGAGCAGTACTTC | . | TRBJ2-7 | TRBV29-1 | few
CASSRGELAGQNSGHEQYF | TGTGCCAGCAGCCGGGGGGAGCTAGCGGGACAAAATTCCGGCCACGAGCAGTACTTC | TRBD2 | TRBJ2-7 | TRBV4-2 | few
CSARVPDSSYEQYF | TGCAGTGCTAGAGTCCCGGACAGCAGCTACGAGCAGTACTTC | . | TRBJ2-7 | TRBV20-1 | few
CVSSHPGGRGYNEQFF | TGTGTCAGCAGCCACCCTGGCGGGAGGGGCTACAATGAGCAGTTCTTC | TRBD2 | TRBJ2-1 | TRBV4-2 | .